The 24 T cell receptor beta chains given below trace back to one sample, sequenced in a study of Ad26.COV2.S vaccination and SARS-CoV-2 variants. The protocol was immunoSEQ multiplex PCR, while the TCRdb copy is restricted to in-frame clones and leaves out a portion. The sample includes some 390,000 clones, approximately 90% of them seen just once. Treatment defined: some 19 received Ad26.COV2.S at low or high dose, single or two shots; roughly five received placebo; per-sample allocation not given. Collection of the samples took place on day 63 after the first injection of vaccine or placebo. This specimen was peripheral blood, taken in a trial of Ad26.COV2.S vaccine versus placebo. The source of these receptors is a person between 18 and 59 years old who received the Ad26.COV2.S COVID-19 vaccine or a placebo.

This rearrangement joins TRBV9 to TRBJ2-7; D uncertain. Germline V gene data show CDR1 as SGDLS and CDR2 as YYNGEE. This CDR3 region has 15 residues. V shed 0 bases and J shed 1 base, with 11 bases lying between them. CDR3 sequence: CASSVGGIGSYEQYF. The CDR3 DNA reads TGTGCCAGCAGCGTAGGAGGAATCGGATCCTACGAGCAGTACTTC.

This clone was detected once. This chain links TRBV5-1 with TRBJ2-2; 12 positions agree with TRBD2. Germline CDR1 and CDR2: SGHRS and YFSETQ. V was clipped by 3 bases and J by 5 bases; unmatched bases: 5. The CDR3 length is 16 residues. CDR3 in amino acids: CASSSRLAGVTGELFF. CDR3 coding DNA: TGCGCCAGCAGCTCCCGACTAGCGGGAGTAACCGGGGAGCTGTTTTTT.

The rearrangement links TRBV2 to TRBJ2-2; D is possibly TRBD1 (6 bases). The CDR3 sequence is 14 residues long. The germline gives CDR1 SNHLY, CDR2 FYNNEI. With 8 bases removed from V and 1 base from J, the gap between germline ends came to 11 bases. CDR3 in DNA: TGTGCCAGCGGTTTAGGGGGGAACACCGGGGAGCTGTTTTTT. Its protein is CASGLGGNTGELFF.

The chain employs TRBV5-1 and TRBJ2-1; D could derive from TRBD1 or TRBD2 (6 bases each). The germline CDR1 and CDR2 sequences are SGHRS and YFSETQ. The CDR3 consists of 16 residues. V lost 0 bases and J 7 bases, leaving 17 bases between the germline ends. The CDR3 bases are TGCGCCAGCAGCTTGGCGGGGGTACAGGGTGGTAATGAGCAGTTCTTC. Translation: CASSLAGVQGGNEQFF.

The chain has TRBV30 and TRBJ2-2; D uncertain. Trimming pared 5 bases from V and 5 bases from J, leaving 9 bases between. CDR3 length: 12 amino acids. Germline lookup yields CDR1 GTSNPN and CDR2 SVGIG (reference sequence). CDR3 DNA sequence: TGTGCCTGGGGAAGGGATACCGGGGAGCTGTTTTTT. This translates into CAWGRDTGELFF.

J is TRBJ2-1 and V is TRBV2; tentative D call: TRBD1 (5 bases). CDR3 length: 15 residues. V lost 4 bases, J lost 2 bases, and 12 bases lay in between. Germline-derived CDR1 and CDR2 are SNHLY and FYNNEI. The CDR3 DNA reads as TGTGCCAGCAGTGGGGGCCGTCCACCCTACAATGAGCAGTTCTTC. This encodes CASSGGRPPYNEQFF.

In DNA form, the CDR3 reads TGCGCCAGCAGTCAAGAGGGGAGAGGCGGGAGGGCCGAGACCCAGTACTTC. This translates into CASSQEGRGGRAETQYF. The rearrangement links TRBV23-1 to TRBJ2-5, with 9 bases lining up with TRBD2. TRBV23-1 belongs to the ORF category, with a function that is uncertain. The CDR3 runs 17 residues. J lost 5 bases, V lost 2 bases, and 12 bases had no gene match.

The chain joins TRBV30 to TRBJ2-1, with TRBD2 identical over 7 bases. V was clipped by 5 bases and J by 5 bases; unmatched bases: 21. The length of the CDR3 is 18 residues. Per the germline V gene, CDR1 is GTSNPN and CDR2 is SVGIG (reference sequence). CDR3: CAWEPPLQAGALHNEQFF. As DNA, the CDR3 is TGTGCCTGGGAACCCCCCCTGCAGGCGGGAGCCCTCCACAATGAGCAGTTCTTC. Full variable domain (outside the CDR3, taken from reference TRBV30 and TRBJ2-1): SQTIHQWPATLVQPVGSPLSLECTVEGTSNPNLYWYRQAAGRGLQLLFYSVGIGQISSEVPQNLSASRPQDRQFILSSKKLLLSDSGFYLCAWEPPLQAGALHNEQFFGPGTRLTVL.

This clone was detected only a few times. The V gene is TRBV19, the J gene TRBJ2-6; a weak D match, TRBD2 (6 bases). CDR1 and CDR2 from the germline V gene are LNHDA and SQIVND (reference sequence). The CDR3 loop spans 13 amino acids. V was cut by 5 bases and J by 6 bases, with 8 bases left in between. CDR3 nucleotides: TGTGCCAGTAGTTCGGGGGAGGCCAACGTCCTGACTTTC. This gives the protein CASSSGEANVLTF.

The V gene is TRBV5-1, the J gene TRBJ1-2; TRBD1 agrees at 7 bases. J was trimmed by 4 bases and V by 4 bases; bases with no gene match: 4. Per the germline V gene, CDR1 is SGHRS and CDR2 is YFSETQ. There are 13 residues in the CDR3. The CDR3 DNA sequence: TGCGCCAGCAGCGTCAACAGGGGCTATGGCTACACCTTC. It is translated as CASSVNRGYGYTF.

CDR3 loop: CASSQGLAGGWTDTQYF. DNA of the CDR3: TGCGCCAGCAGCCAAGGACTAGCGGGAGGGTGGACAGATACGCAGTATTTT. V is TRBV4-1 and J is TRBJ2-3; the match to TRBD2 covers 14 bases. CDR1 is MGHRA, CDR2 YSYEKL, per germline. The CDR3 is 17 amino acids. V lost 1 base, J lost 3 bases, and 3 bases stayed unmatched.

The chain employs TRBV29-1 and TRBJ1-2; D is uncertain. CDR3 length: 11 amino acids. Trimming took 6 bases from V and 8 from J, leaving 13 bases between them. From germline, CDR1 is SQVTM and CDR2 ANQGSEA. The CDR3, as DNA: TGCAGCGTCCTAAAAGCGGGAGGCTACACCTTC. This translates into CSVLKAGGYTF.

This clone has more than one count but fewer than ten. This chain joins TRBV4-1 and TRBJ1-3; TRBD1 agrees at 8 bases. The CDR3 runs to 15 residues. Germline values: CDR1 MGHRA, CDR2 YSYEKL. Trimming cost V 0 bases and J 4 bases; bases outside gene matches: 2. In DNA form, the CDR3 reads TGCGCCAGCAGCCAAGAACGGGACAGGGGAAACACCATATATTTT. As protein: CASSQERDRGNTIYF.

In its sample, this clone was seen once. The genes are TRBV28 and TRBJ1-3; possible D gene TRBD1, 6 bases. Per germline, CDR1 MDHEN and CDR2 SYDVKM. Trimming left V 5 bases short and J 4 bases short, with 12 bases between. This CDR3 has 14 amino acids. The CDR3 bases are TGTGCCAGCAGTCGAGGGACATTCGGAAACACCATATATTTT. Translating gives CASSRGTFGNTIYF. Together with reference TRBV28 and TRBJ1-3, the CDR3 gives the full variable domain: DVKVTQSSRYLVKRTGEKVFLECVQDMDHENMFWYRQDPGLGLRLIYFSYDVKMKEKGDIPEGYSVSREKKERFSLILESASTNQTSMYLCASSRGTFGNTIYFGEGSWLTVV.

The chain carries TRBV6-5 and TRBJ2-7; D is perhaps TRBD1 or TRBD2 (5 bases each). Trimming took 2 bases from V and 3 from J, leaving 14 bases between them. Germline CDR1 reads MNHEY; CDR2 reads SVGAGI. The CDR3 runs to 15 residues. The CDR3 bases are TGTGCCAGCAGTTACCACCTGGAGAGGGGCTACGAGCAGTACTTC. Its protein is CASSYHLERGYEQYF.

V usage is TRBV24-1 and J usage is TRBJ1-5; D might be TRBD1 (5 bases). The CDR3 is made up of 18 amino acids. Germline V gene lookup returns CDR1 KGHDR and CDR2 SFDVKD. V lost 8 bases, J lost 3 bases, and 25 bases lay in between. The CDR3 reads CATKIPGTQRLPNQPQHF. The CDR3 bases are TGTGCCACCAAAATCCCCGGGACCCAAAGGCTGCCCAATCAGCCCCAGCATTTT.

V and J are TRBV28 and TRBJ2-5; D is undetermined. Germline V CDR1 and CDR2: MDHEN, SYDVKM. The CDR3 sequence is 13 residues long. V gave up 5 bases and J gave up 5 bases, with 12 bases separating them. The CDR3 coding sequence is TGTGCCAGCAGTAGTCACGAGACGGAGACCCAGTACTTC. Protein sequence: CASSSHETETQYF. Looking up the rest from reference TRBV28 and TRBJ2-5 gives the full variable domain: DVKVTQSSRYLVKRTGEKVFLECVQDMDHENMFWYRQDPGLGLRLIYFSYDVKMKEKGDIPEGYSVSREKKERFSLILESASTNQTSMYLCASSSHETETQYFGPGTRLLVL.

The chain links TRBV28 to TRBJ1-5; 8 positions match TRBD1. V shed 2 bases and J 4 bases; nucleotides not matched to a gene: 7. Germline V gene data show CDR1 as MDHEN and CDR2 as SYDVKM. The CDR3 covers 16 residues. CDR3 in DNA: TGTGCCAGCAGTTTACCGACCGGGACAGGAAATCAGCCCCAGCATTTT. It specifies CASSLPTGTGNQPQHF.

The chain links TRBV24-1 to TRBJ1-5; 7 nucleotides align to TRBD1. V was clipped by 3 bases and J by 5 bases; unmatched bases: 3. Per germline, CDR1 KGHDR and CDR2 SFDVKD. The CDR3 length is 14 residues. This CDR3 is CATSDITGDQPQHF. The CDR3 DNA sequence: TGTGCCACCAGTGATATTACAGGGGATCAGCCCCAGCATTTT.

This chain connects TRBV24-1 to TRBJ2-1; D is possibly TRBD1 (6 bases). Trimming cost V 4 bases and J 0 bases, with 15 bases left between them. CDR3 length: 17 amino acids. The V gene's germline CDR1 is KGHDR and CDR2 SFDVKD. CDR3: CATSEPGTPSSYNEQFF. CDR3 DNA: TGTGCCACCAGTGAACCCGGGACACCGAGCTCCTACAATGAGCAGTTCTTC.

The chain recombines TRBV5-1 with TRBJ2-7; perhaps TRBD1 as D (6 bases). The germline gives CDR1 SGHRS, CDR2 YFSETQ. V dropped 4 bases and J dropped 5 bases, with 13 bases sitting between them. This CDR3 region has 13 residues. The CDR3 nucleotides read TGCGCCAGCAGCCCCGGTAGGACAGACGAGCAGTACTTC. This translates into CASSPGRTDEQYF.

CDR3 loop: CASSEGMTGATYEQYF. The CDR3 nucleotides read TGTGCCAGCAGTGAGGGTATGACAGGGGCCACCTACGAGCAGTACTTC. This chain connects TRBV2 to TRBJ2-7, with 8 nucleotides matching TRBD1. There are 16 residues in the CDR3. V was clipped by 3 bases and J by 2 bases; unmatched bases: 9. Germline CDR1 is SNHLY and CDR2 is FYNNEI.

Here the CDR3 DNA reads TGTGCCTGGGGGAGAGAGGGTGGGGGCTACACCTTC. This translates into CAWGREGGGYTF. This chain connects TRBV30 to TRBJ1-2, with D uncertain. V shed 5 bases and J shed 8 bases, with 15 bases lying between them. Germline-derived CDR1 and CDR2 are GTSNPN and SVGIG (reference sequence). The CDR3 totals 12 residues.

V gene TRBV19 combines with J gene TRBJ2-7, with TRBD2 matching 7 bases. The V gene end was trimmed by 4 bases and the J gene end by 1 base; junction bases not matched to a gene: 7. This CDR3 has 15 amino acids. The germline V gene has CDR1 LNHDA and CDR2 SQIVND (reference sequence). The CDR3 loop reads CASSKERGKSYEQYF. CDR3 sequence (DNA): TGTGCCAGTAGTAAGGAGCGGGGAAAGTCCTACGAGCAGTACTTC.